These 15 T cell receptor beta chains were all obtained from the same sample, sequenced in a study of CD8 T cells in ankylosing spondylitis. TCRdb recomputed calls from the 5' RACE reads with MiXCR, one row per CDR3 protein. This table holds about 340,000 distinct CDR3 sequences, roughly 14% found once. What was sequenced was blood, either unsorted or a sorted T cell fraction (not recorded which). These receptors were taken from a male donor with ankylosing spondylitis or in good health (not recorded which).

This clonotype was detected a few times. The CDR3 region has the DNA TGCGCCAGCAGCTCGTTAGCGGGAGCTGGGGAGCAGTTCTTC. Translation: CASSSLAGAGEQFF. The rearrangement joins TRBV5-1 to TRBJ2-1, with 9 bases identical to TRBD2. The CDR3 is made up of 14 amino acids. Germline trimming cut 3 bases from V and 10 bases from J; bases unmatched to any gene: 8. CDR1 is SGHRS, CDR2 YFSETQ, per germline.

This clonotype has more than one count but fewer than ten. The chain employs TRBV10-3 and TRBJ2-2, with D perhaps assigned TRBD1 or TRBD2 (5 bases each). The CDR3 sequence is 13 residues long. CDR1 is ENHRY and CDR2 is SYGVKD in the germline V gene. The V and J ends lost 8 bases and 5 bases respectively, with 12 bases between them. CDR3: CAIRDEGTGELFF. CDR3 coding DNA: TGTGCCATCCGGGATGAGGGGACCGGGGAGCTGTTTTTT.

The chain has TRBV7-8 and TRBJ2-1; D is tentatively TRBD1 or TRBD2 (6 bases each). Between the trimmed V and J ends, which lost 3 bases and 4 bases, there was a span of 13 bases. Germline CDR1 SGHVS, CDR2 FQNEAQ. CDR3 length: 15 residues. The CDR3 DNA sequence: TGTGCCAGCAGCTTCGGGGGACAAGCGTACAATGAGCAGTTCTTC. Amino acids: CASSFGGQAYNEQFF.

This clonotype was found a few times. The DNA is left out, because the CDR3 cannot be placed on it with certainty; the CDR3 is given as TCRdb lists it. V and J are TRBV7-2 and TRBJ1-1; the D call in the table, TRBD1, was not verified against the DNA. The CDR3 is 12 residues long, counting both termini. CDR1 is SGHTA and CDR2 is FQGNSA in the germline V gene. The CDR3 loop reads CASSPVGGGTFF.

This clonotype was detected only a few times. The chain carries TRBV20-1 and TRBJ2-7; TRBD2 agrees at 11 bases. The junction had 9 bases not matched to a gene; V was cut back by 3 bases and J by 8 bases. The CDR3 has 14 amino acids. Germline loops: CDR1 DFQATT, CDR2 SNEGSKA (reference sequence). As DNA, the CDR3 is TGCAGTGCTAGCGGACCGGGACTAGCGGTGCAGCAGTACTTC. Translation: CSASGPGLAVQQYF.

Concerning this clonotype itself: At one end the junction does not follow the germline gene, possibly because of a read error. The genes are TRBV7-9 and TRBJ1-4; D not certain. CDR1 and CDR2 from the germline V gene are SEHNR and FQNEAQ (reference sequence). CDR3 size: 14 residues. Written as DNA, the CDR3 is TGTGCCAGCAGCCCCGGCACCCGGGGTGAAAGACTGTTTTTT. Amino acids: CASSPGTRGERLFF.

The rearrangement uses TRBV7-8 and TRBJ2-7; 7 bases agree with TRBD1. The CDR3 is made up of 17 amino acids. The germline V gene encodes CDR1 SGHVS and CDR2 FQNEAQ. The junction had 12 bases not matched to a gene; V was cut back by 1 base and J by 3 bases. The CDR3 protein is CASSLGTGLFGDYEQYF. CDR3 nucleotide sequence: TGTGCCAGCAGCTTAGGGACAGGCCTGTTCGGCGACTACGAGCAGTACTTC.

This clonotype has just a few counts. The rearrangement links TRBV27 to TRBJ1-4; D perhaps matches TRBD1 (6 bases). V lost 4 bases and J 8 bases, leaving 11 bases between the germline ends. The CDR3 consists of 13 residues. Germline V gene data show CDR1 as MNHEY and CDR2 as SMNVEV (reference sequence). The CDR3 nucleotides read TGTGCCAGCAGTTACCAGGGGACAGAAAAACTGTTTTTT. It translates to CASSYQGTEKLFF.

The genes are TRBV6-5 and TRBJ1-1; D possibly corresponds to TRBD1 (6 bases). Per the germline V gene, CDR1 is MNHEY and CDR2 is SVGAGI. The length of the CDR3 is 14 residues. V lost 2 bases and J lost 4, with 11 bases in between. The CDR3 loop is CASSYQGRGTEAFF. CDR3 bases: TGTGCCAGCAGTTACCAGGGGAGGGGCACTGAAGCTTTCTTT.

The rearrangement uses TRBV18 and TRBJ2-3, with 10 nucleotides matching TRBD2. Germline V gene data show CDR1 as KGHSH and CDR2 as LQKENI. This CDR3 has 16 residues. J was trimmed by 4 bases and V by 3 bases; bases with no gene match: 7. The CDR3 here is CASSPPSGSVADTQYF. As DNA, the CDR3 is TGTGCCAGCTCACCGCCTAGCGGGAGTGTAGCAGATACGCAGTATTTT.

The rearrangement links TRBV9 to TRBJ2-3; TRBD2 matches 8 bases. Germline loops: CDR1 SGDLS, CDR2 YYNGEE. This CDR3 comprises 16 residues. With V trimmed by 0 bases and J by 7 bases, 10 bases remained unmatched. The CDR3 protein is CASSVAVGGGSNTQYF. The CDR3 bases are TGTGCCAGCAGCGTAGCTGTCGGGGGGGGCTCAAATACGCAGTATTTT.

Ten or more counts support this clonotype. This chain connects TRBV12-3 or TRBV12-4 to TRBJ1-2, with D perhaps matching TRBD1 (5 bases). The CDR3 extends over 14 amino acids. V was pared by 2 bases and J by 4 bases, with 11 bases between. In DNA, the CDR3 is TGTGCCAGCAGTTTACAGGGTCCCCTCTATGGCTACACCTTC. Protein sequence: CASSLQGPLYGYTF.

The chain has TRBV12-3 or TRBV12-4 and TRBJ2-2, with TRBD2 matching 14 bases. This CDR3 is built from 18 residues. Trimming removed 5 bases from V and 5 bases from J; junction bases left unmatched: 10. The CDR3 protein is CASSRGPGLAGATGELFF. The CDR3 nucleotides read TGTGCCAGCAGTCGAGGACCGGGACTAGCGGGAGCTACCGGGGAGCTGTTTTTT.

This rearrangement joins TRBV6-1 to TRBJ2-1, with 7 bases lining up with TRBD2. The V and J ends lost 8 bases and 0 bases, in that order; junction bases with no gene match: 10. The germline V gene encodes CDR1 MNHNS and CDR2 SASEGT. CDR3 length equals 16 residues. As DNA, the CDR3 is TGTGCCAGCGGGTCTAGAGGGACTACCTCCTACAATGAGCAGTTCTTC. It codes for CASGSRGTTSYNEQFF.

This chain connects TRBV10-3 to TRBJ2-7; D is possibly TRBD1 or TRBD2 (5 bases each). The CDR3 sequence is 13 residues long. With 8 bases removed from V and 6 bases from J, the gap between germline ends came to 17 bases. Germline-derived CDR1 and CDR2 are ENHRY and SYGVKD. CDR3 coding DNA: TGTGCCATCGGACTGGACGGGACGGGCGAGCAGTACTTC. Encoded protein: CAIGLDGTGEQYF.